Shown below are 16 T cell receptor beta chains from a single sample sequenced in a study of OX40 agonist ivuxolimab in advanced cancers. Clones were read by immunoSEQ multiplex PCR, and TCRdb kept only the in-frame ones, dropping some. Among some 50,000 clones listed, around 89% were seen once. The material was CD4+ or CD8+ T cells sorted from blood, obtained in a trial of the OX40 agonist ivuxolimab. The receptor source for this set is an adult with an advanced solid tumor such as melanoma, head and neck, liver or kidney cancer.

CDR3 protein: CASSLPGDRSHSPLHF. As DNA, the CDR3 is TGTGCCAGCAGCTTACCGGGGGACAGGTCCCATTCACCCCTCCACTTT. V gene TRBV7-9 combines with J gene TRBJ1-6, with 8 bases lining up with TRBD1. The CDR3 runs 16 residues. CDR1 and CDR2 from the germline V gene are SEHNR and FQNEAQ (reference sequence). Trimming took 2 bases from V and 8 from J; bases not matched to a gene: 8.

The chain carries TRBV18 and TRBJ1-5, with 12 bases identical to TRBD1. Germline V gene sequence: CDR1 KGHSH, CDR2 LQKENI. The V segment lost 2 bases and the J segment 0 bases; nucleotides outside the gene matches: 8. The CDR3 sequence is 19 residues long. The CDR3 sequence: CASSPTGTGGLYSNQPQHF. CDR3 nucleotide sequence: TGTGCCAGCTCACCAACAGGGACAGGGGGCCTTTATAGCAATCAGCCCCAGCATTTT.

The CDR3 reads CASSLGRQGDYYEQYF. The DNA of the CDR3 is TGTGCCAGCAGCTTAGGTCGGCAGGGGGACTACTACGAGCAGTACTTC. The J gene is TRBJ2-7, the V gene TRBV5-6; D possibly matches TRBD1 or TRBD2 (7 bases each). This CDR3 region has 16 residues. In germline, CDR1 is SGHDT, CDR2 YYEEEE. With 2 bases removed from V and 3 bases from J, the gap between germline ends came to 18 bases.

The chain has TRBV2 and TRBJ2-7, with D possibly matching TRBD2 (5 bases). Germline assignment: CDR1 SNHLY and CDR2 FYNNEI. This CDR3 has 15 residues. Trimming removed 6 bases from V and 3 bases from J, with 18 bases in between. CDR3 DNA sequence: TGTGCCAGCAGCCGGGGATCGCTTACAGACTACGAGCAGTACTTC. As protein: CASSRGSLTDYEQYF.

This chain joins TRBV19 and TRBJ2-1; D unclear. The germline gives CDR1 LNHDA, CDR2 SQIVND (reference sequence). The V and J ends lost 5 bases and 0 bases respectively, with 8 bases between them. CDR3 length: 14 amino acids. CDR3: CASSWKSSYNEQFF. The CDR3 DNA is TGTGCCAGTAGTTGGAAGAGCTCCTACAATGAGCAGTTCTTC.

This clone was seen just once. CDR3 nucleotide sequence: TGTGCCAGTAGTATGGGGGACACTGAAGCTTTCTTT. Translated, it gives CASSMGDTEAFF. The V call is TRBV19, the J call TRBJ1-1, with a weak D call TRBD1 (5 bases). V gave up 3 bases and J gave up 3 bases, with 5 bases separating them. Looked up from germline, CDR1 is LNHDA and CDR2 is SQIVND (reference sequence). The length of the CDR3 is 12 residues.

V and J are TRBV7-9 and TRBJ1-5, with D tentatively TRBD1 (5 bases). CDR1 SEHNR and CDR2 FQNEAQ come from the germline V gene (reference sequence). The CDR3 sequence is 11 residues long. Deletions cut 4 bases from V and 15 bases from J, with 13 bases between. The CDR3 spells CASSSGTVRHF. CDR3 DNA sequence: TGTGCCAGCAGCTCGGGGACCGTTAGGCATTTT.

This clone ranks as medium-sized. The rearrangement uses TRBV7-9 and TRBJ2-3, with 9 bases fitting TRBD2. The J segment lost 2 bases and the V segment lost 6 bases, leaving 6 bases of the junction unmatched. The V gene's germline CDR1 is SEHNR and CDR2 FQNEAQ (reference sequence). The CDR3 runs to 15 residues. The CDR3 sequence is CASSRLAEDTDTQYF. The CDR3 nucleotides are TGTGCCAGCAGTAGACTAGCGGAAGACACAGATACGCAGTATTTT.

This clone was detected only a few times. The CDR3 protein is CASSIDPGADQPQHF. DNA for the CDR3: TGTGCCAGTAGTATAGACCCGGGAGCAGATCAGCCCCAGCATTTT. This chain connects TRBV19 to TRBJ1-5; D unclear. V lost 0 bases and J lost 5, with 11 bases in between. CDR1 is LNHDA, CDR2 SQIVND, per germline (reference sequence). CDR3 size: 15 residues.

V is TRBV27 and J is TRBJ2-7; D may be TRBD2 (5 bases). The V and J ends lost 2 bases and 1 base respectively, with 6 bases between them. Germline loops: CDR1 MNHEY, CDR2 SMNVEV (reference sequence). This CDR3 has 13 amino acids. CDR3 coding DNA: TGTGCCAGCAGTTTACAGCGGTCCTACGAGCAGTACTTC. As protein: CASSLQRSYEQYF.

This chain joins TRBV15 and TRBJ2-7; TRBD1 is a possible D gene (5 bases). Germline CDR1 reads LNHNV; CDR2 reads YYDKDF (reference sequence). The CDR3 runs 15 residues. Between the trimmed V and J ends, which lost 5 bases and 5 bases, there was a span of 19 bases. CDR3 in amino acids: CATSGAMDRRHEQYF. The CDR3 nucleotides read TGTGCCACCAGCGGGGCTATGGACCGACGGCACGAGCAGTACTTC.

CDR3 bases: TGCGCCAGCAGCTTCTTGGGGCAGGGCACTGAAGCTTTCTTT. Protein sequence: CASSFLGQGTEAFF. This chain uses TRBV5-1 with TRBJ1-1; weak D call: TRBD1 (5 bases). Deletions cut 2 bases from V and 4 bases from J, with 12 bases between. The CDR3 is 14 amino acids. Per germline, CDR1 SGHRS and CDR2 YFSETQ.

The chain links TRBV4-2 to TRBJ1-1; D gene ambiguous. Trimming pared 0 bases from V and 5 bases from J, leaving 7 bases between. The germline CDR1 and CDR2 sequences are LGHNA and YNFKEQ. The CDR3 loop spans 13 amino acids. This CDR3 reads CASSQDQDTEAFF. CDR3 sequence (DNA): TGTGCCAGCAGCCAAGATCAAGATACTGAAGCTTTCTTT.

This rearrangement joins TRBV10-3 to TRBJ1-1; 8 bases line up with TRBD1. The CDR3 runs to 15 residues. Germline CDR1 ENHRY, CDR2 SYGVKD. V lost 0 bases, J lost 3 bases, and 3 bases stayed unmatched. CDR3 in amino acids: CAISESTGAYTEAFF. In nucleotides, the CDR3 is TGTGCCATCAGTGAGTCGACAGGGGCCTACACTGAAGCTTTCTTT.

The DNA for the CDR3 is TGTGCCAGCAGCGTAGGGGACAGGGGCTACGAGCAGTACTTC. As protein: CASSVGDRGYEQYF. The chain links TRBV9 to TRBJ2-7, with 10 nucleotides matching TRBD1. Per the germline V gene, CDR1 is SGDLS and CDR2 is YYNGEE. The CDR3 length is 14 residues. V lost 0 bases and J lost 3; bases outside the gene matches: 0.

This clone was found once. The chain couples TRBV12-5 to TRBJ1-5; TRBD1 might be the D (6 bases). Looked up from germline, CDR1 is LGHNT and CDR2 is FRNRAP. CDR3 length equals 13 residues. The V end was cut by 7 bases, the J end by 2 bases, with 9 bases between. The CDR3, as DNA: TGTGCTAGTGCAGGGGTGGGCAATCAGCCCCAGCATTTT. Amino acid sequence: CASAGVGNQPQHF.